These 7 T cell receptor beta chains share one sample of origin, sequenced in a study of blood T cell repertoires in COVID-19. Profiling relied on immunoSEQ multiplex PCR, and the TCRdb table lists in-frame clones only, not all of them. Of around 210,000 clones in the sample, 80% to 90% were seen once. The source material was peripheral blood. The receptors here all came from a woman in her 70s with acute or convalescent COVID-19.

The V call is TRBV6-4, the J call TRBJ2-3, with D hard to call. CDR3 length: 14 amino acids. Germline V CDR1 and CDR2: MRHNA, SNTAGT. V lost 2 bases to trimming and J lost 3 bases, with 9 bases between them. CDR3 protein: CASSDEFFTDTQYF. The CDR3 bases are TGTGCCAGCAGTGACGAGTTTTTTACAGATACGCAGTATTTT.

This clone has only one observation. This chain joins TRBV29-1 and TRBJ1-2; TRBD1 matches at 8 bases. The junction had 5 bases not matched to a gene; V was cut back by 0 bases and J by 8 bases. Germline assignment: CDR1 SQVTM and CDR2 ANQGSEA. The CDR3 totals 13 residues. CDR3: CSVEDSTGEGYTF. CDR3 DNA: TGCAGCGTTGAAGATTCGACAGGGGAAGGCTACACCTTC.

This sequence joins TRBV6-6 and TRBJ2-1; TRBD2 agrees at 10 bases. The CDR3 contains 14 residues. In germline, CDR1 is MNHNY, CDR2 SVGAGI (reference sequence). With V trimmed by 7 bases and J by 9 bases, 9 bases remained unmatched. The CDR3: CASTQTSGVGEQFF. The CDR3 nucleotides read TGTGCCAGCACCCAAACTAGCGGGGTAGGTGAGCAGTTCTTC.

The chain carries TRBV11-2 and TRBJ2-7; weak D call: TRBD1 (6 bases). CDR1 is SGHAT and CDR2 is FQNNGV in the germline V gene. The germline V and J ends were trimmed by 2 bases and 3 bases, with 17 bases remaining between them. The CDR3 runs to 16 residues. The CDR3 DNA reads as TGTGCCAGCAGCTTATACGGGACACCCCCTGACTACGAGCAGTACTTC. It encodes CASSLYGTPPDYEQYF.

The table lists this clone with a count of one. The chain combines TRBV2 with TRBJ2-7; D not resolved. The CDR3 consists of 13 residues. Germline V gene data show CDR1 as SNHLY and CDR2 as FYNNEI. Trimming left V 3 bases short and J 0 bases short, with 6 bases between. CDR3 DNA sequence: TGTGCCAGCAGTGAGCGGTTCTCCTACGAGCAGTACTTC. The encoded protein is CASSERFSYEQYF.

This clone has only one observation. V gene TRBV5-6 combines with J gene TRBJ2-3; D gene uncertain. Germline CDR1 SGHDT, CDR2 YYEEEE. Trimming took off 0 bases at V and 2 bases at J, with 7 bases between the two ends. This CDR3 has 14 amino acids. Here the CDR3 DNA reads TGTGCCAGCAGCTTGGGAGCGCCCACAGATACGCAGTATTTT. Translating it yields CASSLGAPTDTQYF.

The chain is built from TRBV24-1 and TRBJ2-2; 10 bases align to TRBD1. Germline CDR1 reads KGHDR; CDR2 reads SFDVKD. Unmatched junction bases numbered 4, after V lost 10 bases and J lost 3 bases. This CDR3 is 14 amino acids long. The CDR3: CATAGTGDTGELFF. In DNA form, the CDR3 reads TGTGCCACGGCTGGGACAGGGGACACCGGGGAGCTGTTTTTT.